Listed below are T cell receptor beta chains from one sample, sequenced in a study of control samples from healthy donors and cancer patients. Sequencing was performed with immunoSEQ multiplex PCR; in TCRdb, only in-frame clones are kept and a portion is missing. Of 120,000 or so clones detected, around 87% appear once; the ten largest clones hold just under 3%. Sequencing was carried out using blood. Receptor source: a man in his 60s in good health. Each CDR3 is given with its conserved first and last residue. A D gene is named only where the DNA matches it firmly. Clone size appears in some rows only: once, few, many, or a class for an expanded clone.

D gene	J gene	clone size	V gene	CDR3 length	CDR3 protein	CDR3 DNA
TRBD2	TRBJ2-3	-	TRBV5-1	15	CASSTPSGGADTQYF	TGCGCCAGCAGCACCCCAAGCGGGGGGGCAGATACGCAGTATTTT
-	TRBJ1-2	few	TRBV5-1	14	CASSLGGGGYGYTF	TGCGCCAGCAGCTTGGGGGGAGGCGGCTATGGCTACACCTTC
-	TRBJ1-5	-	TRBV12-3/TRBV12-4	12	CASSRRDQPQHF	TGTGCCAGCAGCCGGAGAGATCAGCCCCAGCATTTT
TRBD1	TRBJ2-7	-	TRBV13	15	CASSYRDSLNYEQYF	TGTGCCAGCAGCTACCGGGACAGCCTAAACTACGAGCAGTACTTC
-	TRBJ1-2	-	TRBV12-3/TRBV12-4	13	CASSFDGPYGYTF	TGTGCCAGCAGTTTCGACGGACCCTATGGCTACACCTTC
-	TRBJ2-3	-	TRBV5-4	16	CASMAGTLPSTDTQYF	TGTGCCAGCATGGCGGGGACACTTCCTAGCACAGATACGCAGTATTTT
-	TRBJ2-7	once	TRBV7-9	13	CASSLEVYGEQYF	TGTGCCAGCAGCTTAGAGGTTTACGGCGAGCAGTACTTC
-	TRBJ2-5	-	TRBV9	12	CASSGAGETQYF	TGTGCCAGCAGCGGTGCGGGGGAGACCCAGTACTTC
-	TRBJ1-2	-	TRBV7-3	14	CASSLQGSSYGYTF	TGTGCCAGCAGTCTACAGGGTTCCTCCTATGGCTACACCTTC
TRBD1	TRBJ1-2	few	TRBV19	16	CASSPTGELANYGYTF	TGTGCCAGTAGTCCGACAGGGGAGTTGGCTAACTATGGCTACACCTTC
-	TRBJ1-6	-	TRBV7-9	15	CASAGRGSYNSPLHF	TGTGCCAGTGCAGGGAGGGGATCCTATAATTCACCCCTCCACTTT
TRBD1	TRBJ1-6	-	TRBV7-2	15	CASSFSTGPNSPLHF	TGTGCCAGCAGCTTTTCGACAGGGCCTAATTCACCCCTCCACTTT
-	TRBJ1-2	once	TRBV19	11	CASSIEGGYTF	TGTGCCAGTAGTATAGAGGGAGGCTACACCTTC
-	TRBJ1-2	-	TRBV5-6	16	CASSLEMVRANYGYTF	TGTGCCAGCAGCTTGGAGATGGTCAGGGCTAACTATGGCTACACCTTC
TRBD2	TRBJ2-1	-	TRBV7-2	14	CASTGLADYNEQFF	TGTGCCAGCACGGGACTAGCGGATTACAATGAGCAGTTCTTC
TRBD2	TRBJ2-3	-	TRBV7-2	15	CASSPSAGRADTQYF	TGTGCCAGCAGCCCCTCGGCGGGGAGGGCAGATACGCAGTATTTT
TRBD1	TRBJ1-1	few	TRBV29-1	16	CSARMDRGPVNTEAFF	TGCAGCGCCCGGATGGACAGGGGGCCGGTGAACACTGAAGCTTTCTTT
TRBD2	TRBJ2-3	-	TRBV6-2/TRBV6-3	17	CASSYSSKQRGSDTQYF	TGTGCCAGCAGTTACTCGTCGAAGCAGCGGGGCTCAGATACGCAGTATTTT